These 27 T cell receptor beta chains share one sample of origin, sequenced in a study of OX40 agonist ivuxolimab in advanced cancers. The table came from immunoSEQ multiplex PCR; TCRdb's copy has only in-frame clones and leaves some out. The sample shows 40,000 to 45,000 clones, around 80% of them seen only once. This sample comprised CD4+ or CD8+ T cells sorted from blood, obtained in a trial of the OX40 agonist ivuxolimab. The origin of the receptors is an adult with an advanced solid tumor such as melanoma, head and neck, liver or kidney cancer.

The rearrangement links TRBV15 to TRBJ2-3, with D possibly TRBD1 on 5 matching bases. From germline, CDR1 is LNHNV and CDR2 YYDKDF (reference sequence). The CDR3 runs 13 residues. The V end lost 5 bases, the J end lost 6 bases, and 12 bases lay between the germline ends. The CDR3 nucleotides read TGTGCCACCAGCCCCCAGGGTTTGGATACGCAGTATTTT. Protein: CATSPQGLDTQYF.

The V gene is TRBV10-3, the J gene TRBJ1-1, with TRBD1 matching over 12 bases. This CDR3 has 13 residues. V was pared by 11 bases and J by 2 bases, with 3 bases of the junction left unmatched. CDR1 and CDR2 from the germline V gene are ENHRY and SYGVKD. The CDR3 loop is CAAGTGGNTEAFF. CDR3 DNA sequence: TGTGCCGCCGGGACAGGGGGCAACACTGAAGCTTTCTTT.

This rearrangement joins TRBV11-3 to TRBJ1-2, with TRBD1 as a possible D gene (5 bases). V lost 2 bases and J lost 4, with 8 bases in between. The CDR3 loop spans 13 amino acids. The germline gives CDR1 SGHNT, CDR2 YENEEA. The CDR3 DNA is TGTGCCAGCAGCTTATCAGGGATCTATGGCTACACCTTC. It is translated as CASSLSGIYGYTF.

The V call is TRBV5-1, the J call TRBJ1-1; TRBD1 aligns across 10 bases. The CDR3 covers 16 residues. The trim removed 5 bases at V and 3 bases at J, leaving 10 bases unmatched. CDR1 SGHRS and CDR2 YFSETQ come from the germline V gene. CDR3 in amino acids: CASRPSDRGRYTEAFF. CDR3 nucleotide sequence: TGCGCCAGCAGACCTTCCGACAGGGGGCGATACACTGAAGCTTTCTTT.

CDR3 in DNA: TGTGCCAGCTCACCCTGGGACAGGGGTCTTCGAGATACGCAGTATTTT. This encodes CASSPWDRGLRDTQYF. V and J are TRBV18 and TRBJ2-3; 10 bases map to TRBD1. V shed 3 bases and J 5 bases; nucleotides not matched to a gene: 8. CDR1 and CDR2 from the germline V gene are KGHSH and LQKENI. The CDR3 is made up of 16 amino acids.

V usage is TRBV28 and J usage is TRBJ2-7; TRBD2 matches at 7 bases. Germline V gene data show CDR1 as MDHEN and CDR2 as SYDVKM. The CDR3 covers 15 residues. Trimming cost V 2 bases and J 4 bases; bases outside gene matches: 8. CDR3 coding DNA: TGTGCCAGCAGTTTAGGGGAGGGGTTTGGGTACGAGCAGTACTTC. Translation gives CASSLGEGFGYEQYF.

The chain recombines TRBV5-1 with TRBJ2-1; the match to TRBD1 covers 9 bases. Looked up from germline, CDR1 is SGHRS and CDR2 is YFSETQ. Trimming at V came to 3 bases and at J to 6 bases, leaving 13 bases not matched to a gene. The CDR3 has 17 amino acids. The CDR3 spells CASSSTTGQGSGNEQFF. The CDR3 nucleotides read TGCGCCAGCAGCTCTACGACGGGACAGGGCTCAGGCAATGAGCAGTTCTTC.

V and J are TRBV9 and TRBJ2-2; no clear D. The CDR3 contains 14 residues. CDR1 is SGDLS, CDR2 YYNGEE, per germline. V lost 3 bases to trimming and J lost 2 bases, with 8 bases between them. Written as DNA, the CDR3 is TGTGCCAGCAGCGCCCCCTTTAACACCGGGGAGCTGTTTTTT. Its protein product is CASSAPFNTGELFF.

CDR3 DNA: TGTGCCAGCAGCTTAGGGGGCAAGTCCGGAAACACCATATATTTT. Translation gives CASSLGGKSGNTIYF. V and J are TRBV11-3 and TRBJ1-3; D is possibly TRBD1 (5 bases). This CDR3 contains 15 residues. Trimming stripped 1 base from V and 4 bases from J, with 11 bases between. Germline lookup yields CDR1 SGHNT and CDR2 YENEEA.

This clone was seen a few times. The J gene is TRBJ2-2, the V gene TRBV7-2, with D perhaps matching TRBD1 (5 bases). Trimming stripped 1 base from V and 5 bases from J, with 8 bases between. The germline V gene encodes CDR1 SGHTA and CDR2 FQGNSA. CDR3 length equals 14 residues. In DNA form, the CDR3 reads TGTGCCAGCAGCTTAGGGACAATTACCGGGGAGCTGTTTTTT. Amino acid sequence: CASSLGTITGELFF.

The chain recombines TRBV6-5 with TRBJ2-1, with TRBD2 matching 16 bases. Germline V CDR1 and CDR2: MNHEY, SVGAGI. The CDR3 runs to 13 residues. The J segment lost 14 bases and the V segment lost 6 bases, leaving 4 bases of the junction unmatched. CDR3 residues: CASRGTSGRVEFF. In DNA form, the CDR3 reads TGTGCCAGCAGGGGGACTAGCGGGAGGGTGGAGTTCTTC.

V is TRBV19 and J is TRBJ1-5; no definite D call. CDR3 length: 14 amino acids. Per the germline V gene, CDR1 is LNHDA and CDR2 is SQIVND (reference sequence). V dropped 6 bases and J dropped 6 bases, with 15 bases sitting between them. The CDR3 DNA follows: TGTGCCAGTAGCGGCCGGGAGCCCCTTCAGCCCCAGCATTTT. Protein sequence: CASSGREPLQPQHF.

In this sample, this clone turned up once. The CDR3, as DNA: TGTGCCAGCAGCGCCTCCACCATCGAGCAGTACTTC. Translation gives CASSASTIEQYF. The chain uses TRBV11-1 and TRBJ2-7; no firm D call. V gave up 5 bases and J gave up 6 bases, with 11 bases separating them. The CDR3 covers 12 residues. Per the germline V gene, CDR1 is SGHAT and CDR2 is FQDESV (reference sequence).

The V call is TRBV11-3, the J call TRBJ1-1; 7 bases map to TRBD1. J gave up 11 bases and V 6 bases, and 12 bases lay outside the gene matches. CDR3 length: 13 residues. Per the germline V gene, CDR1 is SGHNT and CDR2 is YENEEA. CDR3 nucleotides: TGTGCCAGCAGTCGCGAGTCGGGACAGCCGGCTTTCTTT. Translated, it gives CASSRESGQPAFF.

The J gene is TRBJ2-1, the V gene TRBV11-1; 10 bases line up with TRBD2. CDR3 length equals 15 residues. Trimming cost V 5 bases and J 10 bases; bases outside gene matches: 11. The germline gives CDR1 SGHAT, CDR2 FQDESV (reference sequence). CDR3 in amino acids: CASSVGGTSAREQFF. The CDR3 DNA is TGTGCCAGCAGCGTAGGGGGGACTAGCGCGAGGGAGCAGTTCTTC.

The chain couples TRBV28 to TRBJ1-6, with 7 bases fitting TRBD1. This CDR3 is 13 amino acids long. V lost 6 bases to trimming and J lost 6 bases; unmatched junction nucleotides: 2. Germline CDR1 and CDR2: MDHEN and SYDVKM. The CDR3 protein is CASSGQVNSPLHF. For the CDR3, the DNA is TGTGCCAGCAGCGGACAGGTTAATTCACCCCTCCACTTT. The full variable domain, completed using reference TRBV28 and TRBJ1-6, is DVKVTQSSRYLVKRTGEKVFLECVQDMDHENMFWYRQDPGLGLRLIYFSYDVKMKEKGDIPEGYSVSREKKERFSLILESASTNQTSMYLCASSGQVNSPLHFGNGTRLTVT.

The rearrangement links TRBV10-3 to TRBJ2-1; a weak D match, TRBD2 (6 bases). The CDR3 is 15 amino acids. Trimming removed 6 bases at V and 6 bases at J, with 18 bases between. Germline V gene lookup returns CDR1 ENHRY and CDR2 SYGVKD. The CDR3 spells CAIRESLANRNEQFF. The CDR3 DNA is TGTGCCATCAGAGAATCACTAGCCAATCGCAATGAGCAGTTCTTC.

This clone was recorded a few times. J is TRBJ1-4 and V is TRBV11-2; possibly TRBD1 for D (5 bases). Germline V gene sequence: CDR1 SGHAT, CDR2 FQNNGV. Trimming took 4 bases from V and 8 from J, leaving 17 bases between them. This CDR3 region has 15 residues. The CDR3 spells CASSSSSGIGEKLFF. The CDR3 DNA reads TGTGCCAGCAGCTCTTCCTCAGGGATAGGCGAAAAACTGTTTTTT. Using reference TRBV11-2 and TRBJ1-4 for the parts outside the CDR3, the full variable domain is EAGVAQSPRYKIIEKRQSVAFWCNPISGHATLYWYQQILGQGPKLLIQFQNNGVVDDSQLPKDRFSAERLKGVDSTLKIQPAKLEDSAVYLCASSSSSGIGEKLFFGSGTQLSVL.

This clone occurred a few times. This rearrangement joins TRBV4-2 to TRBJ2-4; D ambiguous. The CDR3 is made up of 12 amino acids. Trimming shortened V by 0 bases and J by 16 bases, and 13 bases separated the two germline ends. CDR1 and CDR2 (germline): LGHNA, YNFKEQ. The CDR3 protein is CASSQDGKRVYF. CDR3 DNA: TGTGCCAGCAGCCAAGATGGCAAGCGCGTTTACTTC.

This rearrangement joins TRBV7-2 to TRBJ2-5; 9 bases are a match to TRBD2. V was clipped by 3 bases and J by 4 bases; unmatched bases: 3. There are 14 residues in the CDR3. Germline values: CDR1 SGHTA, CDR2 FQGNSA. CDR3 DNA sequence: TGTGCCAGCAGCTTGGGCGGGAGGGGAGAGACCCAGTACTTC. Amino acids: CASSLGGRGETQYF.

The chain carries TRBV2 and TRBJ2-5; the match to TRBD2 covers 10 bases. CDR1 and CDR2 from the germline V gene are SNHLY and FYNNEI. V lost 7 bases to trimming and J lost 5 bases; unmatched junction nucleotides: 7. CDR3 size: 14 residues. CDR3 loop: CASILAGGEETQYF. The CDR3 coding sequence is TGTGCCAGCATTTTAGCGGGAGGAGAGGAGACCCAGTACTTC.

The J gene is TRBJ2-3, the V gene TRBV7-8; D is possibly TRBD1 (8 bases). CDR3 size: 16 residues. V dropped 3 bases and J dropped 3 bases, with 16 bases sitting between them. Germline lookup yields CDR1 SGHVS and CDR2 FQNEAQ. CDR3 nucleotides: TGTGCCAGCAGCTTCGGGGGGCAGGGGGCAACAGATACGCAGTATTTT. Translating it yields CASSFGGQGATDTQYF. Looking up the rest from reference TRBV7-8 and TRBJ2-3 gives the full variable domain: GAGVSQSPRYKVAKRGQDVALRCDPISGHVSLFWYQQALGQGPEFLTYFQNEAQLDKSGLPSDRFFAERPEGSVSTLKIQRTQQEDSAVYLCASSFGGQGATDTQYFGPGTRLTVL.

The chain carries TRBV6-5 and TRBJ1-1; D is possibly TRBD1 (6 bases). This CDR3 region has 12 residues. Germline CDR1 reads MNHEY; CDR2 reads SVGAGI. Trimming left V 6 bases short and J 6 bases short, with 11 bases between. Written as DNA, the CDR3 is TGTGCCAGCAGGTCCTACAGGGCTGAAGCTTTCTTT. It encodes CASRSYRAEAFF.

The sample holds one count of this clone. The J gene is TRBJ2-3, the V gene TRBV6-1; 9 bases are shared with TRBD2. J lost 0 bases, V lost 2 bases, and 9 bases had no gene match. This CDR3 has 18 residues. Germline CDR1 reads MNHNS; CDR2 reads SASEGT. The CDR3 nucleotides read TGTGCCAGCAGTGAAATGTGGGGACTAGCTATCAGCACAGATACGCAGTATTTT. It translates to CASSEMWGLAISTDTQYF.

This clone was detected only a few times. The DNA of the CDR3 is TGTGCCGTAACAGCGGGGGTGAACACTGAAGCTTTCTTT. Translation: CAVTAGVNTEAFF. V usage is TRBV7-9 and J usage is TRBJ1-1; D is possibly TRBD1 (5 bases). Germline CDR1 reads SEHNR; CDR2 reads FQNEAQ (reference sequence). CDR3 length equals 13 residues. V lost 11 bases and J lost 0, with 13 bases in between.

The CDR3: CASSLSGGVNEQFF. CDR3 nucleotides: TGTGCCAGCAGTTTGAGCGGGGGGGTCAATGAGCAGTTCTTC. The J gene is TRBJ2-1, the V gene TRBV7-9; 10 bases align to TRBD2. V lost 6 bases and J lost 6; bases outside the gene matches: 5. The length of the CDR3 is 14 residues. Germline values: CDR1 SEHNR, CDR2 FQNEAQ (reference sequence).

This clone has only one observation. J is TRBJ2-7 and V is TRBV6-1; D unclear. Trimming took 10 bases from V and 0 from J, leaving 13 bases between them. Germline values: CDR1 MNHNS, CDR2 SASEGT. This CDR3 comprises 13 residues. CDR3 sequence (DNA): TGTGCCACAACCCTCGGAAGCTCCTACGAGCAGTACTTC. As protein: CATTLGSSYEQYF.